Reported below is one TCR beta chain. This specimen belongs to a study of somatic mutations in cytotoxic T cells in rheumatoid arthritis. About the study: Sorted by flow to nearly 100% purity were some V beta antibody-stained T-cell populations, including V beta1+ cells sequenced for TCRB.

Repertoires were generated with immunoSEQ multiplex PCR, while TCRdb's copy carries only in-frame clones and drops some. Of over 3,000 clones listed, roughly 72% were seen once; the top ten hold approximately 20%. Germline CDR1 is MNHEY and CDR2 is SVGAGI. The CDR3 extends over 13 amino acids. V was trimmed by 2 bases and J by 3 bases, leaving 7 bases between them. The chain links TRBV6-5 to TRBJ1-2; D not certain. This sequence was found in an adult with rheumatoid arthritis. The source material was CD8+ T cells sorted from blood. The CDR3 region has the DNA TGTGCCAGCAGTTACCGGACCTACTATGGCTACACCTTC. As protein: CASSYRTYYGYTF.